The clone carrying this T cell receptor beta chain was seen more than once but under ten times. These data come from a study of spatial heterogeneity in lung cancer. Every cDNA TCR molecule received its own unique molecular identifier. TCRdb reprocessed the 5' RACE reads via MiXCR and lists one record per CDR3 protein. The table lists about 40,000 distinct CDR3 sequences, 5.2% of them singletons. Documented time point: sample taken at primary tumor resection. Sequencing was performed on whole RNA extracted from tumor and nontumor lung tissue, or from frozen PBMC, and the material was left unsorted. The ends were cut back, 5 bases at V and 0 bases at J, with 7 bases in the middle. The CDR3 consists of 13 residues. Germline CDR1 WNHNN, CDR2 SYGVQD (reference sequence).

The V gene is TRBV10-1, the J gene TRBJ1-2; unclear D gene. The receptor's source is a female donor with early-stage non-small cell lung cancer. The specimen was PBMCs, collected at surgery. CDR3 sequence: CASSPTPNYGYTF. The DNA of the CDR3 is TGCGCCAGCAGTCCAACCCCTAACTATGGCTACACCTTC.